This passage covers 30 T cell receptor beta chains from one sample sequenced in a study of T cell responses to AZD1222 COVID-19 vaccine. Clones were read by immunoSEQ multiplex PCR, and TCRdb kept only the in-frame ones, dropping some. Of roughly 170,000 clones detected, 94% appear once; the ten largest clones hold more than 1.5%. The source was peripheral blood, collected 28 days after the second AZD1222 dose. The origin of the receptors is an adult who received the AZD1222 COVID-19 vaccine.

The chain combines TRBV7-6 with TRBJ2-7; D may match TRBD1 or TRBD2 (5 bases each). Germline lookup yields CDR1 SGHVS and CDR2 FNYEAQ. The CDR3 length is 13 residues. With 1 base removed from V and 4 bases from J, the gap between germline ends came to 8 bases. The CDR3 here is CASSLDEGYEQYF. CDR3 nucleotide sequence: TGTGCCAGCAGCTTAGACGAGGGGTACGAGCAGTACTTC.

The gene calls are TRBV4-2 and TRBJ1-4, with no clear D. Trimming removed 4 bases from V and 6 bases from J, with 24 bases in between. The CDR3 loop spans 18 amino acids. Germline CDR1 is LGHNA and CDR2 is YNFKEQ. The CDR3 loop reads CASSRGTLNQRADEKLFF. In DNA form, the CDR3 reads TGTGCCAGCAGCCGAGGAACCTTGAACCAGAGAGCGGATGAAAAACTGTTTTTT.

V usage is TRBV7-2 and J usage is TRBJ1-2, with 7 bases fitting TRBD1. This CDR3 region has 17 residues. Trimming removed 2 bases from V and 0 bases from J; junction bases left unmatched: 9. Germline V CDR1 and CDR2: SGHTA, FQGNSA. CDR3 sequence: CASSLQGRGASNYGYTF. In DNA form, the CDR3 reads TGTGCCAGCAGCTTACAGGGCAGGGGGGCATCTAACTATGGCTACACCTTC. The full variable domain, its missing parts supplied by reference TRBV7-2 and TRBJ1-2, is GAGVSQSPSNKVTEKGKDVELRCDPISGHTALYWYRQSLGQGLEFLIYFQGNSAPDKSGLPSDRFSAERTGGSVSTLTIQRTQQEDSAVYLCASSLQGRGASNYGYTFGSGTRLTVV.

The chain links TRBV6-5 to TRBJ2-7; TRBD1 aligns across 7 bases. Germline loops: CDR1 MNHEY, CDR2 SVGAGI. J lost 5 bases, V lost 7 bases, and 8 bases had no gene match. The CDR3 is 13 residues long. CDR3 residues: CASTPGQSHEQYF. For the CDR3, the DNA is TGTGCCAGCACCCCGGGACAGAGCCACGAGCAGTACTTC.

The CDR3 region has the DNA TGCGCCAGCAGCCAAGAGGTGGCACTACTCGAGACCCAGTACTTC. It translates to CASSQEVALLETQYF. This chain joins TRBV4-3 and TRBJ2-5; unclear D gene. Germline V CDR1 and CDR2: LGHNA, YSLEER. This CDR3 is built from 15 residues. Trimming cost V 0 bases and J 5 bases, with 13 bases left between them.

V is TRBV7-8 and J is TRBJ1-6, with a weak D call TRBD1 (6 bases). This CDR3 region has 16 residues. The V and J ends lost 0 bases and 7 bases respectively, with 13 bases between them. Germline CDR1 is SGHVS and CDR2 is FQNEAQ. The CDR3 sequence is CASSLAGPGTNSPLHF. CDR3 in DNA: TGTGCCAGCAGCTTAGCCGGGCCAGGGACAAATTCACCCCTCCACTTT.

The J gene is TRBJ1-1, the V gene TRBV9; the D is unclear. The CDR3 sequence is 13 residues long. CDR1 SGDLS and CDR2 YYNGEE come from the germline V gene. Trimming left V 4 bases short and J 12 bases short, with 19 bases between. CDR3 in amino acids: CASSPRGSTEPFF. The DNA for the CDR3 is TGTGCCAGCAGCCCACGGGGTAGCACAGAGCCTTTCTTT.

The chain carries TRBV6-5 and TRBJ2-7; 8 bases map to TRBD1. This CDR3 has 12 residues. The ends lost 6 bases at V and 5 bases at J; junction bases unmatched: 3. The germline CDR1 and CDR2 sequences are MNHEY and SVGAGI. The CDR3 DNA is TGTGCCAGCAGGGCGACAGGGGACGAGCAGTACTTC. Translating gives CASRATGDEQYF.

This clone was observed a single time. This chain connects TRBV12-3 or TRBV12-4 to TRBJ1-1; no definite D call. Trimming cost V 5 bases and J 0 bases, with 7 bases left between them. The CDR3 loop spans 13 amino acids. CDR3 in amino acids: CASSGRLNTEAFF. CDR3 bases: TGTGCCAGCAGTGGACGTTTGAACACTGAAGCTTTCTTT.

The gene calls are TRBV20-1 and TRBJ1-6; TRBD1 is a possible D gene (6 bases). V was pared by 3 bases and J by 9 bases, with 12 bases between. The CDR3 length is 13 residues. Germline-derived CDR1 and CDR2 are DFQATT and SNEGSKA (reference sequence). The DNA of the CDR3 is TGCAGTGCTAGTGGACTGACAGGTTCACCCCTCCACTTT. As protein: CSASGLTGSPLHF.

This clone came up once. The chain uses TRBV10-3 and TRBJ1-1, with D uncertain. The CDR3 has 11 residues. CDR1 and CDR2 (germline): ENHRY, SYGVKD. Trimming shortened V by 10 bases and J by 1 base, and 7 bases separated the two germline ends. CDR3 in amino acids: CATHENTEAFF. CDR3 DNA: TGTGCCACTCACGAGAACACTGAAGCTTTCTTT.

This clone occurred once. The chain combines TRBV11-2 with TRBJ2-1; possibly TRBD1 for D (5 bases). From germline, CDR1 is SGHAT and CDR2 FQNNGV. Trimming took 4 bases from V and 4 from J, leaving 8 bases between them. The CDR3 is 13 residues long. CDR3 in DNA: TGTGCCAGCAGCTACCAGGGTTACAATGAGCAGTTCTTC. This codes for CASSYQGYNEQFF.

As DNA, the CDR3 is TGTGCCAGCAGCTTAGCTGAAAAACTGTTTTTT. Its protein is CASSLAEKLFF. V usage is TRBV13 and J usage is TRBJ1-4, with no clear D. Germline lookup yields CDR1 PRHDT and CDR2 FYEKMQ (reference sequence). The CDR3 sequence is 11 residues long. The V end was cut by 1 base, the J end by 7 bases, with 1 base between.

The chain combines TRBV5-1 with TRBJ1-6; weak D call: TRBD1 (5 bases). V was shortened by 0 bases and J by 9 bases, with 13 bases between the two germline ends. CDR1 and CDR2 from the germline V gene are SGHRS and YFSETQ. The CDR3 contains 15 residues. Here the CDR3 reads CASSLAGRDLSPLHF. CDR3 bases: TGCGCCAGCAGCTTGGCGGGACGGGACCTTTCACCCCTCCACTTT. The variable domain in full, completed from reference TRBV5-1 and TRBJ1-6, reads KAGVTQTPRYLIKTRGQQVTLSCSPISGHRSVSWYQQTPGQGLQFLFEYFSETQRNKGNFPGRFSGRQFSNSRSEMNVSTLELGDSALYLCASSLAGRDLSPLHFGNGTRLTVT.

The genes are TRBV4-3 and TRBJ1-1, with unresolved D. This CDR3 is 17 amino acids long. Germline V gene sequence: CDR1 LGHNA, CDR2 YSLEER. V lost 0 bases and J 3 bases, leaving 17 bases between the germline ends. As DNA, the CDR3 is TGCGCCAGCAGCCAAGATTCGGGGTTTGTGGCGGACACTGAAGCTTTCTTT. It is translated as CASSQDSGFVADTEAFF.

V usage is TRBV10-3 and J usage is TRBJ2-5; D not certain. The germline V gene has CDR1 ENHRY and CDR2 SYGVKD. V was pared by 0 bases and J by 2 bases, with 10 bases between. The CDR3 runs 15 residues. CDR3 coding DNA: TGTGCCATCAGTGAGTCCCCGGAATTACAAGAGACCCAGTACTTC. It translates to CAISESPELQETQYF.

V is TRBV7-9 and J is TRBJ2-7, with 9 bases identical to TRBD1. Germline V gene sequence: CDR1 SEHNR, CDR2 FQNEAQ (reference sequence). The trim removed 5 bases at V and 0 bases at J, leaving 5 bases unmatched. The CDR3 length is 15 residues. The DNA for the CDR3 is TGTGCCAGCAGCACCCGGGACAGGGCCTCCTACGAGCAGTACTTC. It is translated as CASSTRDRASYEQYF.

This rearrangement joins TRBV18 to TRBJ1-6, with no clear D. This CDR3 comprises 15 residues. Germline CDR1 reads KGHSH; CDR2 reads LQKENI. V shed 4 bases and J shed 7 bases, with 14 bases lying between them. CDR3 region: CASSLERAENSPLHF. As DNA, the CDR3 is TGTGCCAGCTCACTCGAAAGGGCAGAAAATTCACCCCTCCACTTT.

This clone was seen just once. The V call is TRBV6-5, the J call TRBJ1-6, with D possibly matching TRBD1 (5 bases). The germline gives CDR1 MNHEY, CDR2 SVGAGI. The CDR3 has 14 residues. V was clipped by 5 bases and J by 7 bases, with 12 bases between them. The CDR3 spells CASSSQEGNSPLHF. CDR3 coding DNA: TGTGCCAGCAGTAGCCAGGAGGGGAATTCACCCCTCCACTTT.

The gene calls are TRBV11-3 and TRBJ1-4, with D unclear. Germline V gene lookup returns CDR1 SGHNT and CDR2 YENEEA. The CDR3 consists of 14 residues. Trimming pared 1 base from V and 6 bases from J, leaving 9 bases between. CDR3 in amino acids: CASSLGWEHEKLFF. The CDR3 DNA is TGTGCCAGCAGCTTAGGTTGGGAACATGAAAAACTGTTTTTT.

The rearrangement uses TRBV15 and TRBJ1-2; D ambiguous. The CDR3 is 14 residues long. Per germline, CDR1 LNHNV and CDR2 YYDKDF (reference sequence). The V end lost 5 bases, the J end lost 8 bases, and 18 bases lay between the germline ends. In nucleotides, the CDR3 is TGTGCCACCAGCGGACGGCCCGGATTGAGGGGCTACACCTTC. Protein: CATSGRPGLRGYTF.

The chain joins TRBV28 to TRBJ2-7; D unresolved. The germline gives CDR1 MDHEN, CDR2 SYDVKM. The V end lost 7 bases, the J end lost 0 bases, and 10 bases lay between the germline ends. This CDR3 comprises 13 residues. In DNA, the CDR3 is TGTGCCAGCATTGCTCCCAGCTCCTACGAGCAGTACTTC. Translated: CASIAPSSYEQYF.

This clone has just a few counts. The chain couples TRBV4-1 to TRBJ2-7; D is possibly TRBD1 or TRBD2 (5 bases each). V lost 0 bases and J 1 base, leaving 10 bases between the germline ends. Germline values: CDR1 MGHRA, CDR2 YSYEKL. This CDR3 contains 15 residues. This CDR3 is CASSQDREISYEQYF. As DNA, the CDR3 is TGCGCCAGCAGCCAAGACAGGGAGATTTCCTACGAGCAGTACTTC.

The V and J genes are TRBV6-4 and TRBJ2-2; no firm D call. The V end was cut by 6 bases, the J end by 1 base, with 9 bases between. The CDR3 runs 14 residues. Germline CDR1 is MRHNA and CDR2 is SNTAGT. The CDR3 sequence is CASRKQENTGELFF. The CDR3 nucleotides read TGTGCCAGCAGGAAGCAGGAGAACACCGGGGAGCTGTTTTTT.

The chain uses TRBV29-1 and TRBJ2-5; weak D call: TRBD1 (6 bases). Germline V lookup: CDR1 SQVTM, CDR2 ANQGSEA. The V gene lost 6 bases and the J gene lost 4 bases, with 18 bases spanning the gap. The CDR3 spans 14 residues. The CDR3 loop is CSVAGTRDLETQYF. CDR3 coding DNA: TGCAGCGTAGCCGGGACAAGGGACCTAGAGACCCAGTACTTC.

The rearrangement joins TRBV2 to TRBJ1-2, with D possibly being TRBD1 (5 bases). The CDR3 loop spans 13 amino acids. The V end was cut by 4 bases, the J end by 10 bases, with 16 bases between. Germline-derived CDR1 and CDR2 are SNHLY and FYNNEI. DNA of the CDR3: TGTGCCAGCAGTGGACAGTACAATTCTCACTACACCTTC. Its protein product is CASSGQYNSHYTF.

The CDR3, as DNA: TGTGCCAGCAGCGGTCGGACTAGCGGAAACACCGGGGAGCTGTTTTTT. This sequence encodes CASSGRTSGNTGELFF. The chain employs TRBV9 and TRBJ2-2; TRBD2 matches 10 bases. V trimming: 3 bases; J trimming: 2 bases; junction bases outside the gene matches: 4. Germline V gene sequence: CDR1 SGDLS, CDR2 YYNGEE. The CDR3 length is 16 residues.

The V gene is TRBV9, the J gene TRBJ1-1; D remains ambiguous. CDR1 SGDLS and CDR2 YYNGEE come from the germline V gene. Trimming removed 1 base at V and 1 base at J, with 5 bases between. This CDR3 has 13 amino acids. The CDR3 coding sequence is TGTGCCAGCAGCGTAATGACGAACACTGAAGCTTTCTTT. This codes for CASSVMTNTEAFF. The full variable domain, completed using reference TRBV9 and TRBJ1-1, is DSGVTQTPKHLITATGQRVTLRCSPRSGDLSVYWYQQSLDQGLQFLIQYYNGEERAKGNILERFSAQQFPDLHSELNLSSLELGDSALYFCASSVMTNTEAFFGQGTRLTVV.

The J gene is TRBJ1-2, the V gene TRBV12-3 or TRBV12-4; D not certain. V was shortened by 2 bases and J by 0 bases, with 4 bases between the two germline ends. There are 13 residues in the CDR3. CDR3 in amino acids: CASSLMSNYGYTF. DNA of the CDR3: TGTGCCAGCAGTTTAATGTCTAACTATGGCTACACCTTC.

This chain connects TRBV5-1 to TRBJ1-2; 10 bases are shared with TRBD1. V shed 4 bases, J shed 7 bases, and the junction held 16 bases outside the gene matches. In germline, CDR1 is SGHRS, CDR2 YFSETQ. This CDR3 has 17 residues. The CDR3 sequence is CASSIPGQGPLWGGYTF. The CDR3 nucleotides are TGCGCCAGCAGCATCCCGGGACAGGGGCCCTTGTGGGGTGGCTACACCTTC.